Given below is one T cell receptor (beta chain) in context. This sample was taken from a study of cytomegalovirus exposure and HLA in healthy donors. Whole-study context: Among the approximately 400 donors who were genotyped, roughly 86% fell in the genetic ancestry cluster that is associated with self-reported Caucasian donors.

The study ran its PCR with 60 Vbeta and 13 Jbeta primers. The assay was immunoSEQ multiplex PCR, and TCRdb's table has in-frame clones only and misses some. The sample lists 60,000 to 90,000 clones; 65% to 75% were seen once. The V gene's germline CDR1 is SGDLS and CDR2 YYNGEE. V was clipped by 3 bases and J by 6 bases; unmatched bases: 3. The CDR3 covers 14 residues. The genes are TRBV9 and TRBJ1-4, with 9 positions matching TRBD1. The sequence was collected from a man in his forties or fifties in good health and CMV-seropositive. Sequences were obtained from PBMCs. CDR3 nucleotide sequence: TGTGCCAGCAGCGAGCGACAGGGGGATGAAAAACTGTTTTTT. Protein sequence: CASSERQGDEKLFF.